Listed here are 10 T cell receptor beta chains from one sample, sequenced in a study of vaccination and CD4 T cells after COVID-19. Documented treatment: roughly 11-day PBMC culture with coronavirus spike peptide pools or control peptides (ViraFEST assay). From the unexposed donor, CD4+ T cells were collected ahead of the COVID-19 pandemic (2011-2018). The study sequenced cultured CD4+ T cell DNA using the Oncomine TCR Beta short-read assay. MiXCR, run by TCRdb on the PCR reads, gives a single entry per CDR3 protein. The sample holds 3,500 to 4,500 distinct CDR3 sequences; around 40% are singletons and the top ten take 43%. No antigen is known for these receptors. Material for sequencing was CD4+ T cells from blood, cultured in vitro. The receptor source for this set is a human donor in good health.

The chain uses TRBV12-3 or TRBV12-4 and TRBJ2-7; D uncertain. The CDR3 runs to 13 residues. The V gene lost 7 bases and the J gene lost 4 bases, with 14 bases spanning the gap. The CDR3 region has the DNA TGTGCCAGCACCCTGGCTGGTGCGTACGAGCAGTACTTC. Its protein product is CASTLAGAYEQYF.

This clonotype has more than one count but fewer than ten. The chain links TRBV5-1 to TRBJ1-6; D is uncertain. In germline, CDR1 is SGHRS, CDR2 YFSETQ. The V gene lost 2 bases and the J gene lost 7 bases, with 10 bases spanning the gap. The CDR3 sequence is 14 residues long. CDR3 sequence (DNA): TGCGCCAGCAGCTTTCAGGAAGGGAATTCACCCCTCCACTTT. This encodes CASSFQEGNSPLHF.

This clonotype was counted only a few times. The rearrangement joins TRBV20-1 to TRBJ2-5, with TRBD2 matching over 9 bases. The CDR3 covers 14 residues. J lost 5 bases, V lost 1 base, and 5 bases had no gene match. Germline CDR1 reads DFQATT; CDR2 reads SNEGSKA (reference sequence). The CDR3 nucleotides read TGCAGTGCTAGAGTTAGCGGGGGATACGAGACCCAGTACTTC. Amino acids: CSARVSGGYETQYF.

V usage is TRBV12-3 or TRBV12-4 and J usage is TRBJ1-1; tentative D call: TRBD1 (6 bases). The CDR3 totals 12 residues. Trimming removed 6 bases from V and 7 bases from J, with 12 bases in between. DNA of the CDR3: TGTGCCAGCAGGTACCGGGACATTGAAGCTTTCTTT. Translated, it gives CASRYRDIEAFF.

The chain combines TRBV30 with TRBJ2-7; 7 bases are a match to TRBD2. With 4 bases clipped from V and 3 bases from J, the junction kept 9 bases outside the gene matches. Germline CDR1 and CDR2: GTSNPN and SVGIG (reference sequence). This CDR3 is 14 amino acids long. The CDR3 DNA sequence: TGTGCCTGGACAGGCCCGGGACTACTCTACGAGCAGTACTTC. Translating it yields CAWTGPGLLYEQYF.

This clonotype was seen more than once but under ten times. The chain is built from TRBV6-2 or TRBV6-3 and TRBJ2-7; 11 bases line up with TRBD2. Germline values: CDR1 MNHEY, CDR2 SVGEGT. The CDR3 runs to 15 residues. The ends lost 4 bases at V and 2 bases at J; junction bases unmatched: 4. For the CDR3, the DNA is TGTGCCAGCAGTTTATCTAGCGGGGGGCCCTACGAGCAGTACTTC. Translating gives CASSLSSGGPYEQYF.

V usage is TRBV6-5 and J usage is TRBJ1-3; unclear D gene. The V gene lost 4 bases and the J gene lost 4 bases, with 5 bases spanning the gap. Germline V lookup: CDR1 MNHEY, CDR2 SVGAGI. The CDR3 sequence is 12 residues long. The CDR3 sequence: CASSSTGNTIYF. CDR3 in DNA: TGTGCCAGCAGTTCCACAGGAAACACCATATATTTT.

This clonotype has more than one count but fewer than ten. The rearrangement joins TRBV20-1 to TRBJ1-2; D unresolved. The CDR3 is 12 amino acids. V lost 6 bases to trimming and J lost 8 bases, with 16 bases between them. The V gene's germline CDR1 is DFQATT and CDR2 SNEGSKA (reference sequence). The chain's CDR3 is CSADVRLTGYTF. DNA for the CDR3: TGCAGTGCCGATGTCAGGCTAACAGGCTACACCTTC.

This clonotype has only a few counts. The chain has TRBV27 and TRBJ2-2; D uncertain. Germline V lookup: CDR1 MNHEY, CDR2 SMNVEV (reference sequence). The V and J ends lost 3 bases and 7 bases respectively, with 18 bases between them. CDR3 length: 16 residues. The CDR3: CASSFSPGRSSGELFF. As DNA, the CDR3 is TGTGCCAGCAGTTTTAGCCCCGGACGGTCGAGCGGGGAGCTGTTTTTT.

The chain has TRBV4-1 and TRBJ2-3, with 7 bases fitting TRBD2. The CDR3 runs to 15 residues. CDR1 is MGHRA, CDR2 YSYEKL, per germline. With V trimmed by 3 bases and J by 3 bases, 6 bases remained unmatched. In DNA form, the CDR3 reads TGCGCCAGCAGCCAGGGAGGGTTCTCGACAGATACGCAGTATTTT. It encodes CASSQGGFSTDTQYF.